Below are 15 T cell receptor beta chains sequenced from a single sample in a study of cytomegalovirus exposure and HLA in healthy donors. The PCR was carried out with 60 Vbeta primers and 13 Jbeta primers. Method: immunoSEQ multiplex PCR; TCRdb's copy keeps in-frame clones and lacks some. The profile shows about 140,000 clones, approximately 80% of them singletons. Sequenced input: PBMCs. The receptors originated from a male donor in good health and CMV-seronegative.

This clone has a single count. The chain employs TRBV30 and TRBJ2-3; TRBD2 matches at 8 bases. The junction had 20 bases not matched to a gene; V was cut back by 3 bases and J by 0 bases. The CDR3 extends over 20 amino acids. CDR1 and CDR2 from the germline V gene are GTSNPN and SVGIG (reference sequence). The CDR3 here is CAWSPRMGGGPGASTDTQYF. The CDR3 coding sequence is TGTGCCTGGAGCCCCCGAATGGGCGGGGGGCCGGGGGCTAGCACAGATACGCAGTATTTT.

V gene TRBV11-2 combines with J gene TRBJ2-1, with no clear D. The CDR3 sequence is 16 residues long. CDR1 is SGHAT, CDR2 FQNNGV, per germline. Between the trimmed V and J ends, which lost 2 bases and 7 bases, there was a span of 18 bases. DNA for the CDR3: TGTGCCAGCAGCTTAAAAAGGAGTGCGGTTGGGAATGAGCAGTTCTTC. Translating it yields CASSLKRSAVGNEQFF.

V and J are TRBV7-2 and TRBJ2-1; no clear D. Germline V gene data show CDR1 as SGHTA and CDR2 as FQGNSA. The CDR3 runs to 15 residues. The V and J ends lost 3 bases and 0 bases respectively, with 9 bases between them. The CDR3 spells CASSFDWSSYNEQFF. The CDR3 nucleotides read TGTGCCAGCAGCTTCGACTGGAGCTCCTACAATGAGCAGTTCTTC.

The V and J genes are TRBV14 and TRBJ2-1; the match to TRBD2 covers 9 bases. The CDR3 sequence is 16 residues long. The ends lost 0 bases at V and 8 bases at J; junction bases unmatched: 8. Germline CDR1 and CDR2: SGHDN and FVKESK. The CDR3 DNA reads TGTGCCAGCAGCCAAGATGGCGGACTAGCGAGGTATGAGCAGTTCTTC. Amino acids: CASSQDGGLARYEQFF.

The CDR3 spells CAIGGAGEDTQYF. Here the CDR3 DNA reads TGTGCCATCGGGGGGGCCGGGGAGGATACGCAGTATTTT. This chain connects TRBV10-3 to TRBJ2-3; D possibly corresponds to TRBD2 (7 bases). In germline, CDR1 is ENHRY, CDR2 SYGVKD. V was pared by 8 bases and J by 6 bases, with 15 bases between. This CDR3 spans 13 amino acids.

The chain links TRBV6-5 to TRBJ2-7, with D perhaps TRBD1 (5 bases). The V end was cut by 7 bases, the J end by 1 base, with 11 bases between. Per the germline V gene, CDR1 is MNHEY and CDR2 is SVGAGI. The CDR3 is 13 residues long. The CDR3 DNA sequence: TGTGCCAGCACCGATACAGGATCCTACGAGCAGTACTTC. It specifies CASTDTGSYEQYF.

The rearrangement joins TRBV18 to TRBJ2-2; 10 bases map to TRBD2. CDR1 is KGHSH, CDR2 LQKENI, per germline. The CDR3 has 17 residues. Trimming cost V 6 bases and J 4 bases; bases outside gene matches: 11. The CDR3 sequence is CASSDLGTSVFTGELFF. The CDR3 DNA is TGTGCCAGCTCCGACCTCGGGACTAGCGTGTTCACCGGGGAGCTGTTTTTT.

This clone was seen more than once but under ten times. The chain combines TRBV7-3 with TRBJ2-3; possibly TRBD2 for D (6 bases). V was clipped by 5 bases and J by 6 bases, with 15 bases between them. Germline V gene sequence: CDR1 SGHTA, CDR2 FQGTGA. CDR3 length equals 14 residues. CDR3: CASSPSAGGDTQYF. The CDR3 DNA reads TGTGCCAGCAGCCCTAGTGCTGGGGGGGATACGCAGTATTTT.

This chain uses TRBV7-9 with TRBJ1-6; 8 bases agree with TRBD1. The CDR3 contains 15 residues. The germline V gene has CDR1 SEHNR and CDR2 FQNEAQ (reference sequence). After removal of 1 base from V and 6 bases from J, the junction contained 2 bases not matched to a gene. The CDR3, as DNA: TGTGCCAGCAGCTTAGGGGGGACAGGTAATTCACCCCTCCACTTT. It is translated as CASSLGGTGNSPLHF.

This clone was recorded once. V and J are TRBV5-4 and TRBJ2-7; possibly TRBD2 for D (5 bases). Per germline, CDR1 SGHNT and CDR2 YYREEE (reference sequence). The CDR3 is 14 residues long. The V end was cut by 0 bases, the J end by 6 bases, with 13 bases between. The CDR3 DNA is TGTGCCAGCAGCTTGGGAGGGAGCCTAGCCGAGCAGTACTTC. Amino acid sequence: CASSLGGSLAEQYF.

CDR3 bases: TGCGCCAGCAGTGAGCCCGGGAAGGGTTCACCCCTCCACTTT. Its translation: CASSEPGKGSPLHF. V is TRBV10-1 and J is TRBJ1-6; D is ambiguous. Trimming pared 2 bases from V and 9 bases from J, leaving 11 bases between. The CDR3 totals 14 residues. Germline CDR1 WNHNN, CDR2 SYGVQD (reference sequence).

The chain combines TRBV7-8 with TRBJ1-1; the match to TRBD1 covers 9 bases. This CDR3 comprises 16 residues. Unmatched junction bases numbered 14, after V lost 5 bases and J lost 7 bases. Germline values: CDR1 SGHVS, CDR2 FQNEAQ. CDR3: CASSVTGGTGSGEAFF. The CDR3 DNA reads TGTGCCAGCAGCGTAACTGGTGGGACAGGGTCCGGTGAAGCTTTCTTT.

The genes are TRBV6-1 and TRBJ1-4; 7 bases fit TRBD1. The CDR3 length is 13 residues. J lost 5 bases, V lost 8 bases, and 5 bases had no gene match. The V gene's germline CDR1 is MNHNS and CDR2 SASEGT. CDR3 in DNA: TGTGCCAGCCGGGACAGCTTAAATGAAAAACTGTTTTTT. Residues: CASRDSLNEKLFF.

This clone was picked up a small number of times. This rearrangement joins TRBV5-1 to TRBJ2-2; a weak D match, TRBD1 (6 bases). Deletions cut 0 bases from V and 4 bases from J, with 13 bases between. The CDR3 spans 16 residues. Germline V gene data show CDR1 as SGHRS and CDR2 as YFSETQ. Here the CDR3 reads CASSLDPQGPTGELFF. CDR3 in DNA: TGCGCCAGCAGCTTGGACCCGCAGGGGCCCACCGGGGAGCTGTTTTTT.

This chain connects TRBV7-8 to TRBJ2-4; 7 nucleotides agree with TRBD1. The germline CDR1 and CDR2 sequences are SGHVS and FQNEAQ. This CDR3 is 16 amino acids long. The V segment lost 5 bases and the J segment 3 bases; nucleotides outside the gene matches: 10. Here the CDR3 reads CASSGDRDSGKNIQYF. For the CDR3, the DNA is TGTGCCAGCAGCGGCGACAGGGATAGTGGCAAAAACATTCAGTACTTC.